This T cell receptor (beta chain) was captured in a study of cytomegalovirus exposure and HLA in healthy donors. Study-wide findings and caveats: With high specificity and sensitivity, the classifier reportedly diagnosed cytomegalovirus status.

The donors were members of the validation cohort, which comprised 120 subjects and was separate from the first cohort of about 700 subjects. The repertoire was sequenced with immunoSEQ multiplex PCR; TCRdb's copy has only in-frame clones and lacks some. Of about 240,000 clones in the sample, about 90% were seen once. CDR1 is SQVTM, CDR2 ANQGSEA, per germline. This CDR3 spans 15 amino acids. With V trimmed by 3 bases and J by 1 base, 1 base remained unmatched. About this clone itself: Its specificity is not known.

The V gene is TRBV29-1, the J gene TRBJ2-2; 11 bases fit TRBD2. The sample consisted of PBMCs. This clonotype was obtained from a woman aged 30 to 39 in good health and CMV-seropositive. CDR3 DNA sequence: TGCAGCGTTGACACTAGCGGGGGGAACACCGGGGAGCTGTTTTTT. Its protein product is CSVDTSGGNTGELFF.